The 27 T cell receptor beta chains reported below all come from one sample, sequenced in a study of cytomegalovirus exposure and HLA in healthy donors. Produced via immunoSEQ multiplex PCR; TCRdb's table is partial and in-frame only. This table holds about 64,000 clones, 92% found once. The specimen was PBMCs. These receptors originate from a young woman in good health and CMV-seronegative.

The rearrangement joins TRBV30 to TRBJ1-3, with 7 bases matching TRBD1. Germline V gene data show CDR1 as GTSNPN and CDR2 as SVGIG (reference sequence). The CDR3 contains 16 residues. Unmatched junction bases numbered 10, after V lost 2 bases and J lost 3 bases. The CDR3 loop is CAWSIEGAGVGNTIYF. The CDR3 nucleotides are TGTGCCTGGAGTATTGAGGGGGCAGGGGTTGGAAACACCATATATTTT. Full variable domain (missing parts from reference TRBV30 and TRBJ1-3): SQTIHQWPATLVQPVGSPLSLECTVEGTSNPNLYWYRQAAGRGLQLLFYSVGIGQISSEVPQNLSASRPQDRQFILSSKKLLLSDSGFYLCAWSIEGAGVGNTIYFGEGSWLTVV.

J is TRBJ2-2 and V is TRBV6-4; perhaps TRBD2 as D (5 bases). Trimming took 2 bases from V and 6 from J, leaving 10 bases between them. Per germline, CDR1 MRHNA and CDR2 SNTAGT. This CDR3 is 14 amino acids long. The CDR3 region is CASSDARVSGELFF. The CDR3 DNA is TGTGCCAGCAGTGACGCGAGGGTGTCCGGGGAGCTGTTTTTT.

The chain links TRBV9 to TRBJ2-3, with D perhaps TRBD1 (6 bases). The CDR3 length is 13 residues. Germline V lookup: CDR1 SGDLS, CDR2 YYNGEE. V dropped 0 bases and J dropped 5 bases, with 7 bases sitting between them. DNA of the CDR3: TGTGCCAGCAGCGTAGACAGGGAAGATACGCAGTATTTT. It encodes CASSVDREDTQYF.

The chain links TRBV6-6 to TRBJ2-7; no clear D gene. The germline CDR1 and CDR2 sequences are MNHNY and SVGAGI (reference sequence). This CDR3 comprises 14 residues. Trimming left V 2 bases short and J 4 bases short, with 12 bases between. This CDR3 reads CASSYPFSNYEQYF. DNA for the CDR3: TGTGCCAGCAGTTACCCATTTAGCAATTACGAGCAGTACTTC.

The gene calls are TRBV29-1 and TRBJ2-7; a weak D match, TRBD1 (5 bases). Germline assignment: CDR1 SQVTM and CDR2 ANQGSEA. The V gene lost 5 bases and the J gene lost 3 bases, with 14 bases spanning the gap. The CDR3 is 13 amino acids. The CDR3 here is CSVQLQANYEQYF. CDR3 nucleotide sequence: TGCAGCGTTCAATTACAGGCGAACTACGAGCAGTACTTC.

The CDR3 coding sequence is TGTGCCAGCAGCTTAAGGCACCCTCGGGACGAGCAGTACTTC. Translation gives CASSLRHPRDEQYF. The J gene is TRBJ2-7, the V gene TRBV7-9; no clear D gene. Trimming left V 2 bases short and J 5 bases short, with 13 bases between. This CDR3 has 14 amino acids. Germline CDR1 is SEHNR and CDR2 is FQNEAQ (reference sequence).

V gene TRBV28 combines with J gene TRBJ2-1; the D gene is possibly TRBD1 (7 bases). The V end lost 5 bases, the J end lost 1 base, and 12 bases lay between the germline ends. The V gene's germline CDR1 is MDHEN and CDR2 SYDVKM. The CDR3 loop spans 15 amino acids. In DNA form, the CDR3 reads TGTGCCAGCAGTCCGACAGGGAGGTCCTACAATGAGCAGTTCTTC. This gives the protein CASSPTGRSYNEQFF. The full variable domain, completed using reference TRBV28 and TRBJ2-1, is DVKVTQSSRYLVKRTGEKVFLECVQDMDHENMFWYRQDPGLGLRLIYFSYDVKMKEKGDIPEGYSVSREKKERFSLILESASTNQTSMYLCASSPTGRSYNEQFFGPGTRLTVL.

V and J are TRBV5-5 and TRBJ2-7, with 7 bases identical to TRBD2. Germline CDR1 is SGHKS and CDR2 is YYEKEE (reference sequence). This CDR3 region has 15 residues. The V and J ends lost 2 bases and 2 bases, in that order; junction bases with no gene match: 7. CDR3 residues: CASSFRLAETYEQYF. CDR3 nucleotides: TGTGCCAGCAGCTTCCGACTAGCTGAAACCTACGAGCAGTACTTC.

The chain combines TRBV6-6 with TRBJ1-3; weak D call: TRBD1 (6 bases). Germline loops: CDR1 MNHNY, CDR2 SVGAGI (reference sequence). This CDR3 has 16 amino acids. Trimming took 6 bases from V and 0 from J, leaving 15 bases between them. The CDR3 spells CASSGTGYLSGNTIYF. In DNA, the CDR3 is TGTGCCAGCAGCGGAACAGGGTACCTCTCTGGAAACACCATATATTTT.

The CDR3 nucleotides read TGCAGCGTTGAACATAGCGGGAGCAACGAGCAGTACTTC. Residues: CSVEHSGSNEQYF. The chain combines TRBV29-1 with TRBJ2-7; TRBD2 matches 9 bases. The germline CDR1 and CDR2 sequences are SQVTM and ANQGSEA. V lost 2 bases and J lost 5; bases outside the gene matches: 4. The CDR3 is 13 residues long.

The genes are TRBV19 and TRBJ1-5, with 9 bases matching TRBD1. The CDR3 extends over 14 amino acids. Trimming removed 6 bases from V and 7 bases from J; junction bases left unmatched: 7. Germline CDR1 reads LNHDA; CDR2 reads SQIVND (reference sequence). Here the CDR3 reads CASRSTGGPQPQHF. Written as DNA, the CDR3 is TGTGCCAGTAGATCAACAGGGGGCCCACAGCCCCAGCATTTT.

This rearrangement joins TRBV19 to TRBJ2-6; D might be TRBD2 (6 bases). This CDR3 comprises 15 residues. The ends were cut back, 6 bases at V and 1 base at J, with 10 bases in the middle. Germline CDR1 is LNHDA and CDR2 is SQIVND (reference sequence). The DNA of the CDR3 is TGTGCCAGTAGCTTGACTAGTTCTGGGGCCAACGTCCTGACTTTC. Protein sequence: CASSLTSSGANVLTF.

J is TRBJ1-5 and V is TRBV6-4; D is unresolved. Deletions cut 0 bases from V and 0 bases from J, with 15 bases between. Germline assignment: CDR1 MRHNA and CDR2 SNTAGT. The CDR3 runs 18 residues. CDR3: CASSDSNSPTSSNQPQHF. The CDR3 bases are TGTGCCAGCAGTGACTCTAACAGCCCTACCTCTAGCAATCAGCCCCAGCATTTT.

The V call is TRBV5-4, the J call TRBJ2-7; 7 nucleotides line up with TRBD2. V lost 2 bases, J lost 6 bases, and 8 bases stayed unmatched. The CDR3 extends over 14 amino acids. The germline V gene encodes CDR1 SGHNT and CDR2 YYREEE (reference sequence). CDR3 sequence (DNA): TGTGCCAGCAGCTTCGGGACTACATCAGGCGAGCAGTACTTC. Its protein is CASSFGTTSGEQYF.

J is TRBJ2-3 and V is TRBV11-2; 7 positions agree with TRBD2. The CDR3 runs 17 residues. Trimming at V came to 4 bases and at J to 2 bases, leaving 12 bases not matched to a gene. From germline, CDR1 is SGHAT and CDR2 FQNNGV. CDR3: CASSSTPSGDSTDTQYF. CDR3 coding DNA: TGTGCCAGCAGCTCCACTCCTAGCGGCGATTCCACAGATACGCAGTATTTT.

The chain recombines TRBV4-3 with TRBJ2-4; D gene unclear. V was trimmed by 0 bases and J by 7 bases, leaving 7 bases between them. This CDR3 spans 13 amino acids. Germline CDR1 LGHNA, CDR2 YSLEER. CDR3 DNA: TGCGCCAGCAGCCAAGATCCCCTGAACATTCAGTACTTC. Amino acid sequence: CASSQDPLNIQYF.

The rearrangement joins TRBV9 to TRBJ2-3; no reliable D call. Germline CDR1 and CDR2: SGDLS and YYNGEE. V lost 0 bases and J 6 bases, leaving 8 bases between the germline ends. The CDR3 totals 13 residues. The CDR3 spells CASSVGTSDTQYF. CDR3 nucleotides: TGTGCCAGCAGCGTAGGTACGAGCGATACGCAGTATTTT.

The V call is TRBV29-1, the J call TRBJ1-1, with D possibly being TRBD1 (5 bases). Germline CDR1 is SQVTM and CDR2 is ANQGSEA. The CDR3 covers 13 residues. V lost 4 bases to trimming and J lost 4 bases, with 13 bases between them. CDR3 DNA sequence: TGCAGCGTTGCTACAGGCCTAGGCACTGAAGCTTTCTTT. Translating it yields CSVATGLGTEAFF.

As DNA, the CDR3 is TGTGCCAGCAGTTACTCCGGGGGAAGGGAGTCACCCCTCCACTTT. Amino acids: CASSYSGGRESPLHF. The chain is built from TRBV6-6 and TRBJ1-6; a possible D gene is TRBD1 (5 bases). Germline V lookup: CDR1 MNHNY, CDR2 SVGAGI (reference sequence). Trimming took 0 bases from V and 10 from J, leaving 13 bases between them. The CDR3 runs to 15 residues.

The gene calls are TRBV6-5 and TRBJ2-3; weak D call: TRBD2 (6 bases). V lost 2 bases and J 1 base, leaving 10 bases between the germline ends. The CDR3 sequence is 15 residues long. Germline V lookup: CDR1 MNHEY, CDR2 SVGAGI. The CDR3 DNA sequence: TGTGCCAGCAGTTACGGGGGAGGAGGCACAGATACGCAGTATTTT. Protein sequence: CASSYGGGGTDTQYF.

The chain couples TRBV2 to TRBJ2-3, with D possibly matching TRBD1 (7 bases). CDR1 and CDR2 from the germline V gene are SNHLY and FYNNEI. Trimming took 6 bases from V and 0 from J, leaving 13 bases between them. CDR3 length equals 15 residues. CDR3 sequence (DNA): TGTGCCAGCAGGGGGGGACAGATGAGCACAGATACGCAGTATTTT. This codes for CASRGGQMSTDTQYF.

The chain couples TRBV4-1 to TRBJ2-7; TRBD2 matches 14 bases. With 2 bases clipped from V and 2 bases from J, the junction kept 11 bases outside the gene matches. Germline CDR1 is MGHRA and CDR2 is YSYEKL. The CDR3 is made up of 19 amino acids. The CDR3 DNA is TGCGCCAGCAGCCAACCCATCGGGACTAGCGGGGGCCAGCCCTACGAGCAGTACTTC. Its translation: CASSQPIGTSGGQPYEQYF.

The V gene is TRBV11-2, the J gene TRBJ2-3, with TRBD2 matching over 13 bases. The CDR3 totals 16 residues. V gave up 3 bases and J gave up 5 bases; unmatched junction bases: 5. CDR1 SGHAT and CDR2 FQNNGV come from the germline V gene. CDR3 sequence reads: CASSFTSGGAKDTQYF. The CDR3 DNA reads TGTGCCAGCAGCTTTACTAGCGGGGGGGCGAAAGATACGCAGTATTTT. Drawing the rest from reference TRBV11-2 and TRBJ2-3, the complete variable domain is EAGVAQSPRYKIIEKRQSVAFWCNPISGHATLYWYQQILGQGPKLLIQFQNNGVVDDSQLPKDRFSAERLKGVDSTLKIQPAKLEDSAVYLCASSFTSGGAKDTQYFGPGTRLTVL.

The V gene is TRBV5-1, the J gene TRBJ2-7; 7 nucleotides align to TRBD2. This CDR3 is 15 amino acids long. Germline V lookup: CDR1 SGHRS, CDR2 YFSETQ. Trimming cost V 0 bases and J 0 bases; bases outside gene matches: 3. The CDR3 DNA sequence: TGCGCCAGCAGCTTGGACGGGGGGTACTCCTACGAGCAGTACTTC. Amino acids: CASSLDGGYSYEQYF.

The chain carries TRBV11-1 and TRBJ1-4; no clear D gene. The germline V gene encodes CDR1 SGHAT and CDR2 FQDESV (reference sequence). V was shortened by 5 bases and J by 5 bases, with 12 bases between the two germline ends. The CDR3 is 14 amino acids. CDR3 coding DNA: TGTGCCAGCAGCAGCAGCAGGAACAATGAAAAACTGTTTTTT. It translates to CASSSSRNNEKLFF.

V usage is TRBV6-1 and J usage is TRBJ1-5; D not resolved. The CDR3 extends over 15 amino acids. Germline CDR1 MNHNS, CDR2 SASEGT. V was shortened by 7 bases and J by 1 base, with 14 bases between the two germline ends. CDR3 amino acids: CASTPPRWSNQPQHF. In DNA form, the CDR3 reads TGTGCCAGCACCCCTCCTCGGTGGAGCAATCAGCCCCAGCATTTT.

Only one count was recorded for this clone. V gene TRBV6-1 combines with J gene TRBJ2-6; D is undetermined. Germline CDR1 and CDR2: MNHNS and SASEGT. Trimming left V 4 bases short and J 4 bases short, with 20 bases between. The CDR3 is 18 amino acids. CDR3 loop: CASSGVRQTAAGANVLTF. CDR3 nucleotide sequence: TGTGCCAGCAGTGGGGTCAGGCAAACTGCTGCGGGGGCCAACGTCCTGACTTTC.